The next 18 T cell receptor beta chains were all read from a single sample in a study of T cell responses to AZD1222 COVID-19 vaccine. Sequencing was performed with immunoSEQ multiplex PCR; in TCRdb, only in-frame clones are kept and a portion is missing. The sample lists roughly 100,000 clones; 70% to 90% were seen once. The sequencing used peripheral blood, collected on day 0 of AZD1222 vaccination. The receptors shown here come from an adult in good health.

This rearrangement joins TRBV27 to TRBJ1-5; D is ambiguous. The CDR3 sequence is 15 residues long. CDR1 is MNHEY and CDR2 is SMNVEV in the germline V gene (reference sequence). V was trimmed by 5 bases and J by 3 bases, leaving 14 bases between them. CDR3 sequence: CASSPTSTLNQPQHF. The DNA of the CDR3 is TGTGCCAGCAGTCCTACAAGCACTCTCAATCAGCCCCAGCATTTT.

The chain couples TRBV28 to TRBJ2-7, with 11 bases aligning to TRBD1. Germline trimming cut 5 bases from V and 3 bases from J; bases unmatched to any gene: 9. This CDR3 contains 16 residues. Germline-derived CDR1 and CDR2 are MDHEN and SYDVKM. CDR3 bases: TGTGCCAGCAGTCCAGGGACAGGGGGACTTCGCTACGAGCAGTACTTC. It codes for CASSPGTGGLRYEQYF.

The CDR3 nucleotides are TGTGCCAGCAGCGTCGGACCGAACAATCAGCCCCAGCATTTT. Its protein product is CASSVGPNNQPQHF. The V and J genes are TRBV9 and TRBJ1-5; D unclear. The germline V gene has CDR1 SGDLS and CDR2 YYNGEE. The CDR3 is made up of 14 amino acids. V was trimmed by 2 bases and J by 3 bases, leaving 9 bases between them.

This clone was recorded a few times. V usage is TRBV5-1 and J usage is TRBJ1-1, with 7 bases lining up with TRBD1. Germline CDR1 and CDR2: SGHRS and YFSETQ. Germline trimming cut 4 bases from V and 2 bases from J; bases unmatched to any gene: 8. The CDR3 totals 15 residues. CDR3 loop: CASSTQGGRNTEAFF. The CDR3 nucleotides are TGCGCCAGCAGCACCCAGGGGGGGAGAAACACTGAAGCTTTCTTT.

The chain couples TRBV6-5 to TRBJ1-5; D is undetermined. V was shortened by 4 bases and J by 4 bases, with 14 bases between the two germline ends. The germline CDR1 and CDR2 sequences are MNHEY and SVGAGI. The CDR3 contains 15 residues. The CDR3 DNA follows: TGTGCCAGCAGTTCCCTCCGGGAAGCAAATCAGCCCCAGCATTTT. Protein sequence: CASSSLREANQPQHF.

The chain couples TRBV7-9 to TRBJ2-3; 8 positions agree with TRBD2. CDR1 is SEHNR and CDR2 is FQNEAQ in the germline V gene (reference sequence). The CDR3 has 17 residues. Germline trimming cut 2 bases from V and 6 bases from J; bases unmatched to any gene: 13. Here the CDR3 DNA reads TGTGCCAGCAGCTTATTCCCAATGGCGGGAGGTGGTGATACGCAGTATTTT. Its protein is CASSLFPMAGGGDTQYF.

The J gene is TRBJ2-3, the V gene TRBV15; TRBD2 might be the D (6 bases). The CDR3 has 12 residues. Trimming took off 5 bases at V and 6 bases at J, with 9 bases between the two ends. Germline V lookup: CDR1 LNHNV, CDR2 YYDKDF (reference sequence). The CDR3 here is CATSRGSDTQYF. As DNA, the CDR3 is TGTGCCACCAGCCGGGGGAGCGATACGCAGTATTTT.

The chain has TRBV7-6 and TRBJ2-3; possibly TRBD1 or TRBD2 for D (5 bases each). The CDR3 is 16 amino acids. Germline values: CDR1 SGHVS, CDR2 FNYEAQ. Trimming cost V 4 bases and J 1 base, with 15 bases left between them. CDR3 DNA sequence: TGTGCCAGCAGCTCCCCGCCCGGGACCCGCACAGATACGCAGTATTTT. Its protein is CASSSPPGTRTDTQYF.

The V and J genes are TRBV7-6 and TRBJ1-1; D unresolved. The CDR3 contains 16 residues. CDR1 SGHVS and CDR2 FNYEAQ come from the germline V gene. V was cut by 1 base and J by 0 bases, with 12 bases left in between. This CDR3 is CASSLGAATMNTEAFF. CDR3 nucleotide sequence: TGTGCCAGCAGCTTAGGGGCAGCTACTATGAACACTGAAGCTTTCTTT.

The chain carries TRBV5-1 and TRBJ2-7; TRBD2 might be the D (5 bases). This CDR3 spans 12 amino acids. Trimming took 0 bases from V and 4 from J, leaving 5 bases between them. Germline V gene lookup returns CDR1 SGHRS and CDR2 YFSETQ. The CDR3 DNA follows: TGCGCCAGCAGCTTGGGACTATACGAGCAGTACTTC. Its translation is CASSLGLYEQYF.

The table lists this clone with a few counts. The V and J genes are TRBV11-1 and TRBJ2-7; a possible D gene is TRBD2 (6 bases). V was clipped by 1 base and J by 6 bases, with 13 bases between them. Germline V lookup: CDR1 SGHAT, CDR2 FQDESV (reference sequence). The CDR3 sequence is 14 residues long. CDR3 loop: CASSLEERRGEQYF. CDR3 nucleotide sequence: TGTGCCAGCAGCTTAGAAGAACGGAGGGGCGAGCAGTACTTC.

Note on this clone: Other DNA sequences within the sample encode an identical CDR3. The chain recombines TRBV3-1 (or the pseudogene TRBV3-2) with TRBJ2-3; D not resolved. CDR1 and CDR2 from the germline V gene are LGHDT and YNNKEL (reference sequence). The CDR3 extends over 13 amino acids. V dropped 4 bases and J dropped 0 bases, with 5 bases sitting between them. In DNA form, the CDR3 reads TGTGCCAGCAGCCTTACGAGCACAGATACGCAGTATTTT. It translates to CASSLTSTDTQYF.

The chain has TRBV18 and TRBJ2-1; 7 bases map to TRBD2. CDR1 KGHSH and CDR2 LQKENI come from the germline V gene. Unmatched junction bases numbered 6, after V lost 5 bases and J lost 8 bases. This CDR3 is built from 13 residues. CDR3 DNA: TGTGCCAGCTCAGGCGGGAGTCGCGATGAGCAGTTCTTC. Its protein is CASSGGSRDEQFF.

This clone came up once. The chain is built from TRBV28 and TRBJ2-7; tentatively, D is TRBD1 (6 bases). This CDR3 contains 14 residues. Germline V gene data show CDR1 as MDHEN and CDR2 as SYDVKM. V was cut by 6 bases and J by 10 bases, with 22 bases left in between. The CDR3, as DNA: TGTGCCAGCAGCCGGACAGCCATTACGAGGAGTCAGTACTTC. Its protein product is CASSRTAITRSQYF.

The chain joins TRBV5-4 to TRBJ2-7, with D possibly being TRBD2 (6 bases). In germline, CDR1 is SGHNT, CDR2 YYREEE (reference sequence). This CDR3 spans 16 amino acids. Trimming shortened V by 4 bases and J by 2 bases, and 19 bases separated the two germline ends. CDR3 in amino acids: CASSLGGRGVPYEQYF. In nucleotides, the CDR3 is TGTGCCAGCAGCCTGGGCGGGCGGGGCGTCCCCTACGAGCAGTACTTC. The whole variable domain, filled in from reference TRBV5-4 and TRBJ2-7, reads ETGVTQSPTHLIKTRGQQVTLRCSSQSGHNTVSWYQQALGQGPQFIFQYYREEENGRGNFPPRFSGLQFPNYSSELNVNALELDDSALYLCASSLGGRGVPYEQYFGPGTRLTVT.

This chain connects TRBV4-3 to TRBJ1-2, with 8 bases identical to TRBD1. With 0 bases clipped from V and 8 bases from J, the junction kept 11 bases outside the gene matches. The CDR3 covers 16 residues. Looked up from germline, CDR1 is LGHNA and CDR2 is YSLEER. CDR3 sequence: CASSQDLDREITGYTF. CDR3 coding DNA: TGCGCCAGCAGCCAAGATTTGGACAGGGAGATTACGGGCTACACCTTC.

The CDR3 nucleotides are TGCGCCAGCAGCCAAGATCTCGAGGGAAATGAGCAGTACTTC. Residues: CASSQDLEGNEQYF. This sequence joins TRBV4-3 and TRBJ2-7; D possibly corresponds to TRBD2 (5 bases). V dropped 0 bases and J dropped 7 bases, with 13 bases sitting between them. Germline V gene data show CDR1 as LGHNA and CDR2 as YSLEER. CDR3 length equals 14 residues.

In this sample, this clone turned up a few times. This chain joins TRBV6-5 and TRBJ2-1, with 9 nucleotides matching TRBD1. CDR3 length equals 15 residues. With 8 bases clipped from V and 7 bases from J, the junction kept 12 bases outside the gene matches. In germline, CDR1 is MNHEY, CDR2 SVGAGI. The CDR3 DNA is TGTGCCAGCCTAACGGGACAGGGCATGGGGAATGAGCAGTTCTTC. Translated: CASLTGQGMGNEQFF.